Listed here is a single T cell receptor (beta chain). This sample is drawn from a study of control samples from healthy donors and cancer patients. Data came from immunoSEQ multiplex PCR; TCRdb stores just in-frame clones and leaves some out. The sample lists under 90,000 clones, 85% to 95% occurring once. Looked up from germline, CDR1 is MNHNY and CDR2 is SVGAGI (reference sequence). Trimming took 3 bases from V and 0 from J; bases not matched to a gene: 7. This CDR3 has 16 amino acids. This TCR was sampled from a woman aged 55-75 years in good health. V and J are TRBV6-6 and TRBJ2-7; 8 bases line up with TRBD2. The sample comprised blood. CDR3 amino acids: CASSYEGGRSSYEQYF. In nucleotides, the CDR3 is TGTGCCAGCAGTTATGAGGGCGGGAGGAGCTCCTACGAGCAGTACTTC.